The T cell receptor (beta chain) described here comes from a study of blood T cells in healthy people across ages. Study overall: There was about one barcoded beta molecule captured by template switching per two T cells.

Study-wide results and caveats: Aged donors had fewer naive CD4+ cells and lower diversity than long-lived donors.

PCR was performed a second time for about 7 to 11 cycles using a sample-barcoded 5' primer and a J-beta primer mix. TCRdb reprocessed the 5' RACE reads via MiXCR and lists one record per CDR3 protein. The sample gives 980,000 or so distinct CDR3 sequences, approximately 49% of which show up once; around an eighth is in the top ten. This clonotype was seen a few times. The antigen remains unidentified. The ends were cut back, 2 bases at V and 0 bases at J, with 8 bases in the middle. Germline CDR1 is SQVTM and CDR2 is ANQGSEA. This CDR3 region has 13 residues. The clonotype comes from a man aged 25-45 years in good health. The chain is built from TRBV29-1 and TRBJ2-7, with a possible D match to TRBD1 (6 bases). The sequencing sample was made of blood. DNA of the CDR3: TGCAGCGTTGAAATGGACAGCTCCTACGAGCAGTACTTC. Its translation is CSVEMDSSYEQYF.